The clone carrying this T cell receptor beta chain occurred many times. An end of the junction differs from the germline gene, which may be a read error. The V gene's germline CDR1 is SGHDT and CDR2 YYEEEE. The CDR3 is made up of 18 amino acids. Unique molecular identifiers tagged the TCRbeta library. TCRdb processed the PCR reads anew with MiXCR; each CDR3 protein has one entry. The data show around 680,000 distinct CDR3 sequences, around 17% seen once. These data belong to a study of T-cell reconstitution after alpha-beta-depleted transplantation in children. This clonotype originated in a human donor who donated a stem cell graft to a child with acute myeloid leukemia. The genes are TRBV5-6 and TRBJ1-2, with a possible D match to TRBD1 (6 bases). The sample consisted of PBMCs from the stem cell graft donor, taken from the stem cell graft. DNA of the CDR3: TGTGCCAGCAGCTTGAGGGGGTTAGAAGGCCAAACTAAATATGGCTACACCTTC. It translates to CASSLRGLEGQTKYGYTF.